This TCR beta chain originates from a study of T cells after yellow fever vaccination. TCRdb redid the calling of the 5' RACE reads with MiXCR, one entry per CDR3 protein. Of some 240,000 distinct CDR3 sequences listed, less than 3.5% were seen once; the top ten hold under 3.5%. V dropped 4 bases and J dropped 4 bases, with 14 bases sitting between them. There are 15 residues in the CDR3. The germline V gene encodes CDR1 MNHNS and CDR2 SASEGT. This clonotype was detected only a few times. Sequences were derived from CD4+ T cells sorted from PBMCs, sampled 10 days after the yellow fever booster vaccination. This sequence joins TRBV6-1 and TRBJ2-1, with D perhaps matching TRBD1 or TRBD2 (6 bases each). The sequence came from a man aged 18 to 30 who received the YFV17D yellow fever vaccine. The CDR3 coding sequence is TGTGCCAGCAGTGTGACGGGGGCGGCGTACAATGAGCAGTTCTTC. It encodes CASSVTGAAYNEQFF.